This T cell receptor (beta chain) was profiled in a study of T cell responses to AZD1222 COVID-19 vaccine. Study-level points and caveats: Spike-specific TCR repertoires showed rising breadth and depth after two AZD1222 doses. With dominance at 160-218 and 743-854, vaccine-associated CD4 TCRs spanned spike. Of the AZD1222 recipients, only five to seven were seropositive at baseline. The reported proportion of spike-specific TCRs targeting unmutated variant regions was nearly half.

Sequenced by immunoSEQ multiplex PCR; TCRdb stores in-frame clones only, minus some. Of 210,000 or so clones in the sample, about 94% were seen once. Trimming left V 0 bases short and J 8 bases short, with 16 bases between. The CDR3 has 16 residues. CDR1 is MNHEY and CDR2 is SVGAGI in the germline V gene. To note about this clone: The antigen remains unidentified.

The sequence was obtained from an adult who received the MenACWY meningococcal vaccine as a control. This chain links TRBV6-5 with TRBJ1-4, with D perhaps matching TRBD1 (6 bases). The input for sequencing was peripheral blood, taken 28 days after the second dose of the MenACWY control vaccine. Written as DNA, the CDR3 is TGTGCCAGCAGTTACTCGAGGGGCAGGGGAAACGAAAAACTGTTTTTT. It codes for CASSYSRGRGNEKLFF.